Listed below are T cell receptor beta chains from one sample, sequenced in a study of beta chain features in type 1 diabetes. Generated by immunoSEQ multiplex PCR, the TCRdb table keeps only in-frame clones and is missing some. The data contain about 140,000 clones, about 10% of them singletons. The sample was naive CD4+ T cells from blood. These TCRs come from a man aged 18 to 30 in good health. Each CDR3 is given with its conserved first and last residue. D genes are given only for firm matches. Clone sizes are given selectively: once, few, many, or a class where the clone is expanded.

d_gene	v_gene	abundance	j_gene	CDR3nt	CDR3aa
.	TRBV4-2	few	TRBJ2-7	TGTGCCAGCAGCCAAGAGGACAAATCCTACGAGCAGTACTTC	CASSQEDKSYEQYF
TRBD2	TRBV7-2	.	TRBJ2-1	TGTGCCAGCAAGGCGGGGGGCTCCTACAATGAGCAGTTCTTC	CASKAGGSYNEQFF
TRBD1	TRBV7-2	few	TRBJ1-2	TGTGCCAGCAGCTTAGATTGGCAGGGGGACGCTAACTATGGCTACACCTTC	CASSLDWQGDANYGYTF
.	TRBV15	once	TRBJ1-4	TGTGCCACCAGCAGAGACCAGGCGACCTTCAATGAAAAACTGTTTTTT	CATSRDQATFNEKLFF
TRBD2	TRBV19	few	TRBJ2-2	TGTGCCAGCACCTCACGGGCAGCGGGGTTCGCCGGGGAGCTGTTTTTT	CASTSRAAGFAGELFF
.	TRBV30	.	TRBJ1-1	TGTGCCTGGAGTGTAAACAGATTGAACACTGAAGCTTTCTTT	CAWSVNRLNTEAFF
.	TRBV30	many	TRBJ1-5	TGTGCCTGGAGTAGGCAGGGTGGAGGCAATCAGCCCCAGCATTTT	CAWSRQGGGNQPQHF
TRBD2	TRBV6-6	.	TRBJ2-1	TGTGCCAGCAGAGCCGGGACTAGCGGACACAATGAGCAGTTCTTC	CASRAGTSGHNEQFF
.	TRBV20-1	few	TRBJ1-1	TGCAGTGCTCCGGGGGTTGAAGCTTTCTTT	CSAPGVEAFF
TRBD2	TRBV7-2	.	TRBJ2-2	TGTGCCAGCAGCTTAGCGCCTAGCGGGGCCAACACCGGGGAGCTGTTTTTT	CASSLAPSGANTGELFF
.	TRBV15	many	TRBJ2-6	TGTGCCACCAGCAGACCGGGTGCTGGGGCCAACGTCCTGACTTTC	CATSRPGAGANVLTF
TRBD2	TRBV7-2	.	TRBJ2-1	TGTGCCAGCAGCTTTCCCAGGACTAGCGGGGGACACGCGCTGTTCTTC	CASSFPRTSGGHALFF
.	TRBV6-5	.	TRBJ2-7	TGTGCCAGCACCCGAAGGGGCGAGACCTACGAGCAGTACTTC	CASTRRGETYEQYF
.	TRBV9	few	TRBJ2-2	TGTGCCAGCAGCACCCGGTTCGGGGAGCTGTTTTTT	CASSTRFGELFF
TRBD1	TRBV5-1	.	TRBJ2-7	TGCGCCAGCAGGGCCGGACAGGGGGCGCTTTTGGACGAGCAGTACTTC	CASRAGQGALLDEQYF
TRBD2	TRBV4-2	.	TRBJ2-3	TGTGCCAGCAGCCCCGGGACTAGCGGGGGAACAGATACGCAGTATTTT	CASSPGTSGGTDTQYF
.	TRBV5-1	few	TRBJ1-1	TGCGCCAGCAGCTTACGTCCAGGGGTTACCATGAACACTGAAGCTTTCTTT	CASSLRPGVTMNTEAFF
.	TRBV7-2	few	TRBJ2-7	TGTGCCAGCAGCTCGGGACTGTTCTACGAGCAGTACTTC	CASSSGLFYEQYF
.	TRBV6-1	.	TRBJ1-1	TGTGCCACCTTGCCCGGGGGGGCCACTGAAGCTTTCTTT	CATLPGGATEAFF
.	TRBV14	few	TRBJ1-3	TGTGCCAGCAGCCAAACCAGGACTGGAAACACCATATATTTT	CASSQTRTGNTIYF
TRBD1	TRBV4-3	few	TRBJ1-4	TGCGCCAGCAGCCCCAGCCTCCGGGACAGGGGGGAAAAACTGTTTTTT	CASSPSLRDRGEKLFF
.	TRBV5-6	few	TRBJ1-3	TGTGCCAGCAGCTTGGCGGGACAAATCACTGGAAACACCATATATTTT	CASSLAGQITGNTIYF
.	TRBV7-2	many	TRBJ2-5	TGTGCCAGCTGTGGAGGGGTCCCAGAGACCCAGTACTTC	CASCGGVPETQYF
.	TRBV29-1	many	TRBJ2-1	TGCAGCGCCAACAGGGTTCGGGATGAGCAGTTCTTC	CSANRVRDEQFF
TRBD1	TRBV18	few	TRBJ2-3	TGTGCCAGCTTCGGACAGGTCACAGATACGCAGTATTTT	CASFGQVTDTQYF